The 9 T cell receptor beta chains presented below share a single source sample, sequenced in a study of T cells after yellow fever vaccination (dated by TCRdb to about 2019). Receptor amplification or capture employed 5' RACE. Sequencing used an Illumina HiSeq 2500. TCRdb itself trimmed the public reads at Q25 with fastp, ran MiXCR and retained productive beta chains. Identical CDR3 proteins give one entry, which carries the most common genes and DNA. In this sample the table shows hundreds of thousands of distinct CDR3 sequences, approximately 12% of which occur a single time. Together, the top ten hold over 12% of the sample. The sample's treatment or condition, from its label and the paper: live attenuated yellow fever vaccine strain. The source was PBMCs, collected on the day of the yellow fever booster vaccination. Receptor source: a man aged 25 to 45 who received the YFV17D yellow fever vaccine.

The V and J genes are TRBV3-1 and TRBJ2-1; D perhaps matches TRBD1 (5 bases). The length of the CDR3 is 14 residues. The germline V and J ends were trimmed by 0 bases and 9 bases, with 12 bases remaining between them. Germline CDR1 reads LGHDT; CDR2 reads YNNKEL (reference sequence). This chain's CDR3 is CASSQEGAFIEQFF. CDR3 DNA sequence: TGTGCCAGCAGCCAAGAAGGGGCTTTTATTGAGCAGTTCTTC.

The CDR3 loop is CASSLVGRPNGYTF. The CDR3 region has the DNA TGTGCCAGCAGCTTAGTGGGCAGACCCAATGGCTACACCTTC. The gene calls are TRBV7-2 and TRBJ1-2; D uncertain. V was trimmed by 1 base and J by 6 bases, leaving 12 bases between them. The germline V gene encodes CDR1 SGHTA and CDR2 FQGNSA. The CDR3 is made up of 14 amino acids.

J is TRBJ2-7 and V is TRBV12-3 or TRBV12-4, with 11 bases matching TRBD2. The ends lost 3 bases at V and 2 bases at J; junction bases unmatched: 3. The length of the CDR3 is 15 residues. This CDR3 reads CASSFSTSGAYEQYF. Written as DNA, the CDR3 is TGTGCCAGCAGTTTTTCGACTAGCGGGGCCTACGAGCAGTACTTC.

This clonotype showed up just a few times. This chain joins TRBV20-1 and TRBJ2-2; possibly TRBD2 for D (6 bases). Trimming stripped 6 bases from V and 6 bases from J, with 14 bases between. This CDR3 comprises 13 residues. Germline lookup yields CDR1 DFQATT and CDR2 SNEGSKA (reference sequence). The CDR3 spells CSASSGPPGELFF. Written as DNA, the CDR3 is TGCAGTGCCTCAAGCGGGCCACCCGGGGAGCTGTTTTTT.

The gene calls are TRBV19 and TRBJ2-5; 10 positions agree with TRBD2. Germline lookup yields CDR1 LNHDA and CDR2 SQIVND (reference sequence). The CDR3 is 14 residues long. After removal of 3 bases from V and 3 bases from J, the junction contained 1 base not matched to a gene. The CDR3 nucleotides read TGTGCCAGTAGTATCCTAGCGGGAGAAGAGACCCAGTACTTC. This translates into CASSILAGEETQYF.

A few counts support this clonotype. V is TRBV5-1 and J is TRBJ2-5, with D possibly matching TRBD1 (5 bases). Trimming took off 5 bases at V and 4 bases at J, with 18 bases between the two ends. Looked up from germline, CDR1 is SGHRS and CDR2 is YFSETQ. The CDR3 extends over 15 amino acids. The DNA of the CDR3 is TGCGCCAGCAGTCTCAAAGGGGCGAATCGAGAGACCCAGTACTTC. Translation: CASSLKGANRETQYF. The full variable domain, rest sourced from reference TRBV5-1 and TRBJ2-5, is KAGVTQTPRYLIKTRGQQVTLSCSPISGHRSVSWYQQTPGQGLQFLFEYFSETQRNKGNFPGRFSGRQFSNSRSEMNVSTLELGDSALYLCASSLKGANRETQYFGPGTRLLVL.

This clonotype was seen a few times. The junction departs from the called germline gene at one end, perhaps through a read error. V is TRBV7-2 and J is TRBJ2-7; TRBD2 matches at 9 bases. Germline V lookup: CDR1 SGHTA, CDR2 FQGNSA. The CDR3 has 15 residues. The CDR3 loop reads CASSLASSGILPQHF. The CDR3 bases are TGTGCCAGCAGCTTAGCGTCTAGCGGGATTCTTCCCCAGCACTTC.

The J gene is TRBJ1-5, the V gene TRBV6-5; TRBD1 is a possible D gene (5 bases). Germline V gives CDR1 MNHEY, CDR2 SVGAGI. The CDR3 consists of 13 residues. Trimming left V 4 bases short and J 5 bases short, with 9 bases between. The CDR3 reads CASSSGFDQPQHF. CDR3 in DNA: TGTGCCAGCAGTTCAGGGTTCGATCAGCCCCAGCATTTT.

The rearrangement links TRBV15 to TRBJ2-5; D may be TRBD2 (5 bases). V gave up 0 bases and J gave up 5 bases, with 19 bases separating them. The V gene's germline CDR1 is LNHNV and CDR2 YYDKDF (reference sequence). The CDR3 length is 17 residues. The CDR3 coding sequence is TGTGCCACCAGCAGAGATTGGGATGACCCTGCGGGTGAGACCCAGTACTTC. This codes for CATSRDWDDPAGETQYF.